Listed below are T cell receptor beta chains from one sample, sequenced in a study of blood T cell repertoires in COVID-19. Libraries were prepared by immunoSEQ multiplex PCR; TCRdb keeps only in-frame clonotypes and omits some of them. The top ten hold about 1.2% of the sample, which has 130,000 to 150,000 clones, approximately 90% seen once. Sequenced input: PBMCs or T cells enriched from blood (not recorded which). These receptors all stem from a woman aged 25 to 45 with acute COVID-19. Both conserved end residues are part of each CDR3. The D gene is left open where the match is weak. Part of the rows lack a size; the others show once, few, many or a class for expanded clones.

v_gene,j_gene,d_gene,abundance,CDR3nt,CDR3aa
TRBV5-1,TRBJ1-1,-,-,TGCGCCAGCAGCCCCTTACAGGGAAACACTGAAGCTTTCTTT,CASSPLQGNTEAFF
TRBV5-6,TRBJ1-4,-,-,TGTGCCAGCAGCTTGGCGTCCGAAAAACTGTTTTTT,CASSLASEKLFF
TRBV5-4,TRBJ1-2,-,-,TGTGCCAGCAGCTCGACAGGCTCACACGGCTACACCTTC,CASSSTGSHGYTF
TRBV28,TRBJ2-5,-,-,TGTGCCAGCAGTCGATGGGAGAACCAAGAGACCCAGTACTTC,CASSRWENQETQYF
TRBV4-2,TRBJ1-6,-,-,TGTGCCAGCCGGGAGGAAAGCTCCTATAATTCACCCCTCCACTTT,CASREESSYNSPLHF
TRBV9,TRBJ1-1,TRBD1,-,TGTGCCAGCAGCCAGTGGGACAGTATGAACACTGAAGCTTTCTTT,CASSQWDSMNTEAFF
TRBV29-1,TRBJ1-2,-,once,TGCAGCGTTGAAGATATGGCAGGCCGCCTTGGCTACACCTTC,CSVEDMAGRLGYTF
TRBV28,TRBJ2-1,TRBD2,once,TGTGCCAGCAGTTTTCACAGCGGGAGCTCCTACAATGAGCAGTTCTTC,CASSFHSGSSYNEQFF
TRBV7-2,TRBJ2-2,TRBD1,-,TGTGCCAGCAGCTTAGGCGGGACAGGGAACACCGGGGAGCTGTTTTTT,CASSLGGTGNTGELFF
TRBV4-2,TRBJ2-3,TRBD2,-,TGTGCCAGCAGCCAAGAGCTAGCGGAGGGTGAAGGAGATACGCAGTATTTT,CASSQELAEGEGDTQYF
TRBV13,TRBJ2-5,TRBD1,-,TGTGCCAGCAGCTTAACAGGGGGAGAGACCCAGTACTTC,CASSLTGGETQYF
TRBV21-1,TRBJ1-3,-,-,TGTGCCAGCAGCCCACCCGGGACAGGTTCTGGAAACACCATATATTTT,CASSPPGTGSGNTIYF
TRBV7-9,TRBJ1-1,TRBD1,few,TGTGCCAGCAGCCCGGATTCGGACAGGGGAAAAGCTTTCTTT,CASSPDSDRGKAFF
TRBV5-1,TRBJ2-1,TRBD2,once,TGCGCCAGCAGCTTGAGACTAGCGGGAGAGTCAGACGAGCAGTTCTTC,CASSLRLAGESDEQFF
TRBV21-1,TRBJ2-7,-,-,TGTGCCAGCAGCAAATGGACGTTTAGCGGACAGGGATCCTACGAGCAGTACTTC,CASSKWTFSGQGSYEQYF
TRBV6-5,TRBJ1-3,-,-,TGTGCCAGCAGTCCTTACGGGGGAAACACCATATATTTT,CASSPYGGNTIYF
TRBV6-2/TRBV6-3,TRBJ2-7,-,-,TGTGCCAGCAGCCGGGGCGGCTACCCTTCCCCCTACGAGCAGTACTTC,CASSRGGYPSPYEQYF
TRBV6-4,TRBJ2-7,-,-,TGTGCCAGCAGTGATTCCGTCCGGCAGTACTTC,CASSDSVRQYF